The source of this TCR beta chain is a study of shared clonotypes between healthy human individuals. The study's findings and limits: Compared with memory subsets, naive subsets generally had larger estimated richness.

TCRdb keeps only in-frame clones here, not all; method: immunoSEQ multiplex PCR. In the table there are some 1.4 million clones, approximately 97% of which are singletons. A note on this clone: Antigen: not known.

The CDR3 consists of 12 residues. Trimming removed 4 bases from V and 0 bases from J, with 3 bases in between. Germline CDR1 MNHNS, CDR2 SASEGT. The chain is built from TRBV6-1 and TRBJ1-1; D is uncertain. Material for sequencing was naive CD4+ T cells sorted from blood. The subset: CD45RA+ positively selected. This clonotype was obtained from a man aged 25 to 40 in good health. The CDR3 DNA is TGTGCCAGCAGTGGGCTGAACACTGAAGCTTTCTTT. The encoded protein is CASSGLNTEAFF.